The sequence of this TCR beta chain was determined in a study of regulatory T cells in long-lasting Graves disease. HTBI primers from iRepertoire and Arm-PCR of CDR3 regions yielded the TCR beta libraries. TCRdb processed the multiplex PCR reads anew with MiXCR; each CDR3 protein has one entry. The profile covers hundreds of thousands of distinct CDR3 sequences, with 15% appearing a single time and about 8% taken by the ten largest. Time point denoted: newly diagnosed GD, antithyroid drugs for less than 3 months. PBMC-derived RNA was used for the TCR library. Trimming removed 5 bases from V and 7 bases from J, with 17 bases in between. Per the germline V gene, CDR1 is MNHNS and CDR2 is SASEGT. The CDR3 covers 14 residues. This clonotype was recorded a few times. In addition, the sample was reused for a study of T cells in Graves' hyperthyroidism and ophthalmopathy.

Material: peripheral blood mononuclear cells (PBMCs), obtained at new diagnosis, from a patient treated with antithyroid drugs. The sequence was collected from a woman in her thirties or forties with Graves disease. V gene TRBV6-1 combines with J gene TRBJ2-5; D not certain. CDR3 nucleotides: TGTGCCAGCAGTCACAACCGGGCTCCCGGGACCCAGTACTTC. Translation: CASSHNRAPGTQYF.